The TCR beta chain under discussion was sequenced for a study of T cell repertoires in cytomegalovirus infection. The CDR3 consists of 15 residues. V trimming: 7 bases; J trimming: 4 bases; junction bases outside the gene matches: 12. Per the germline V gene, CDR1 is SEHNR and CDR2 is FQNEAQ (reference sequence). This clonotype was counted a few times. Its matching antigen is unknown. TCRdb used MiXCR to reprocess the reads, holding one entry per CDR3 protein. The table includes some 500,000 distinct CDR3 sequences, 33% detected once. This clonotype originated in a human donor in good health (CMV status not recorded). Some clones in this sample may be carry-over from other donors' samples. The sequences come from cultured PBMCs, collected from culture after CMV antigen stimulation. The chain recombines TRBV7-9 with TRBJ1-2, with TRBD1 identical over 7 bases. CDR3 amino acids: CASKGQDPDFYGYTF. The CDR3 DNA follows: TGTGCCAGCAAAGGACAGGACCCCGACTTCTATGGCTACACCTTC. The variable domain in full, completed from reference TRBV7-9 and TRBJ1-2, reads DTGVSQNPRHKITKRGQNVTFRCDPISEHNRLYWYRQTLGQGPEFLTYFQNEAQLEKSRLLSDRFSAERPKGSFSTLEIQRTEQGDSAMYLCASKGQDPDFYGYTFGSGTRLTVV.